Judged by abundance, the clone carrying this TCR beta chain is medium-sized. The antigen remains undetermined. These data are taken from a study of vaccination and CD4 T cells after COVID-19. The Oncomine TCR Beta short-read assay sequenced DNA from cultured CD4+ T cells. MiXCR was run by TCRdb on the PCR reads, yielding one entry per CDR3 protein. Counted here are under 7,500 distinct CDR3 sequences, less than 75% occurring once; the ten biggest clones make up roughly 17%. Treatment meaning: roughly ten-day PBMC culture with coronavirus spike peptide pools or control peptides (ViraFEST assay). The CDR3 runs to 15 residues. The germline V gene has CDR1 MDHEN and CDR2 SYDVKM. The junction had 6 bases not matched to a gene; V was cut back by 6 bases and J by 4 bases.

The chain carries TRBV28 and TRBJ1-6, with 7 bases lining up with TRBD1. This clonotype was obtained from a human donor who had recovered from COVID-19. Sequenced sample: CD4+ T cells from blood, cultured in vitro. The CDR3 sequence: CASSLGGQYNSPLHF. CDR3 DNA: TGTGCCAGCAGCCTCGGGGGACAGTATAATTCACCCCTCCACTTT.